This T cell receptor (beta chain) derives from a study of tumor and adjacent non-tumor tissue in lung cancer. General observations from the study: Top 100 clones took a larger repertoire share in normal lung.

Comments on this clonotype: Its antigen is unknown. The junction does not match germline at one end; this may be a read error.

This sample's RNA came from whole unsorted tissue. Chemotherapy-naive patients with new lung cancer underwent thoracic surgery in China, August–late 2014. CDR3 length equals 16 residues. In germline, CDR1 is MNHNS, CDR2 SASEGT. A modified ARM-PCR protocol with three rounds of nested PCR amplified TCRbeta. TCRdb re-analysed the multiplex PCR reads in MiXCR, keeping a single row per CDR3 protein. Of about 79,000 distinct CDR3 sequences listed, 55% to 75% are singletons. The clonotype originates from a woman aged 40 to 55 with non-small cell lung cancer. The specimen was lung tumor tissue. V gene TRBV6-1 combines with J gene TRBJ2-3, with D tentatively TRBD2 (7 bases). The CDR3 reads CASSIIEGGDTDTQYF. The CDR3, as DNA: TGTGCAAGCAGTATCATAGAGGGGGGGGACACAGATACGCAGTATTTT.